The 13 T cell receptor beta chains listed next were all sequenced from one sample in a study of CD8 T cell repertoires and HIV-1 epitope variants. Using immunoSEQ multiplex PCR, the repertoire was profiled, and TCRdb retains in-frame clones only, with some absent. Of about 2,800 clones in the sample, around 69% were seen once. No antigen is known for these receptors. The specimen was cultured CD8+ T cells derived from PBMCs. The receptors here all came from a male donor with HIV.

The J gene is TRBJ2-7, the V gene TRBV6-5; possible D gene TRBD2, 6 bases. The CDR3 length is 13 residues. The germline V gene has CDR1 MNHEY and CDR2 SVGAGI. V lost 6 bases and J 6 bases, leaving 15 bases between the germline ends. The CDR3 region is CASSRGISGEQYF. CDR3 nucleotide sequence: TGTGCCAGCAGCCGCGGGATCTCGGGCGAGCAGTACTTC.

The rearrangement joins TRBV11-2 to TRBJ2-2; D possibly corresponds to TRBD2 (5 bases). From germline, CDR1 is SGHAT and CDR2 FQNNGV. V was pared by 1 base and J by 3 bases, with 9 bases between. This CDR3 spans 15 amino acids. CDR3 DNA: TGTGCCAGCAGCTTAGTATTGGGAGACACCGGGGAGCTGTTTTTT. This sequence encodes CASSLVLGDTGELFF.

The J gene is TRBJ2-3, the V gene TRBV5-5; D may be TRBD1 or TRBD2 (5 bases each). The CDR3 covers 14 residues. The germline CDR1 and CDR2 sequences are SGHKS and YYEKEE (reference sequence). V was trimmed by 2 bases and J by 2 bases, leaving 9 bases between them. CDR3 DNA: TGTGCCAGCAGCTTATGGGGACCCACAGATACGCAGTATTTT. Translated, it gives CASSLWGPTDTQYF.

The rearrangement joins TRBV9 to TRBJ2-4; perhaps TRBD1 as D (6 bases). CDR3 length: 11 amino acids. V was trimmed by 4 bases and J by 11 bases, leaving 10 bases between them. Germline V gene data show CDR1 as SGDLS and CDR2 as YYNGEE. This CDR3 reads CASSTDSLQYF. CDR3 DNA: TGTGCCAGCAGCACGGACAGCCTTCAGTACTTC.

The gene calls are TRBV27 and TRBJ2-7; D might be TRBD1 or TRBD2, each matching 5 bases. This CDR3 spans 16 amino acids. In germline, CDR1 is MNHEY, CDR2 SMNVEV (reference sequence). V dropped 0 bases and J dropped 2 bases, with 14 bases sitting between them. The CDR3 DNA follows: TGTGCCAGCAGTTTATCGATGGGGGAGTTAACCTACGAGCAGTACTTC. Protein product: CASSLSMGELTYEQYF.

The CDR3 coding sequence is TGCGCCAGCAGCCAATCTAGCGGAGCGAACACCGGGGAGCTGTTTTTT. Its protein product is CASSQSSGANTGELFF. The chain employs TRBV4-1 and TRBJ2-2; 7 bases are a match to TRBD2. V shed 2 bases and J 0 bases; nucleotides not matched to a gene: 3. Germline V gives CDR1 MGHRA, CDR2 YSYEKL. This CDR3 is built from 16 residues.

Within the sample, this clone is medium-sized (0.01 to 0.1%). The V gene is TRBV30, the J gene TRBJ1-2, with TRBD1 matching over 8 bases. The CDR3 has 13 residues. V gave up 8 bases and J gave up 4 bases; unmatched junction bases: 9. CDR1 and CDR2 from the germline V gene are GTSNPN and SVGIG (reference sequence). This CDR3 is CAPTGGSFYGYTF. The CDR3 DNA is TGTGCCCCTACAGGGGGGTCCTTCTATGGCTACACCTTC.

This clone was seen a single time. The chain employs TRBV5-1 and TRBJ2-5, with TRBD2 matching 9 bases. With V trimmed by 5 bases and J by 4 bases, 12 bases remained unmatched. The CDR3 contains 16 residues. Germline CDR1 and CDR2: SGHRS and YFSETQ. This CDR3 reads CASSFYSGRRGETQYF. The CDR3 bases are TGCGCCAGCAGTTTTTATAGCGGGAGAAGGGGAGAGACCCAGTACTTC.

The gene calls are TRBV5-8 and TRBJ2-5; 12 bases match TRBD2. This CDR3 contains 14 residues. Per the germline V gene, CDR1 is SGHTS and CDR2 is YDEGEE. V dropped 1 base and J dropped 5; count of bases not matched to a gene: 0. The chain's CDR3 is CASSLTSGRETQYF. The CDR3, as DNA: TGTGCCAGCAGCTTGACTAGCGGGAGGGAGACCCAGTACTTC. Full variable domain (missing parts from reference TRBV5-8 and TRBJ2-5): EAGVTQSPTHLIKTRGQQATLRCSPISGHTSVYWYQQALGLGLQFLLWYDEGEERNRGNFPPRFSGRQFPNYSSELNVNALELEDSALYLCASSLTSGRETQYFGPGTRLLVL.

The chain uses TRBV27 and TRBJ2-1; no clear D gene. The CDR3 spans 13 residues. V lost 3 bases to trimming and J lost 13 bases, with 16 bases between them. The germline V gene has CDR1 MNHEY and CDR2 SMNVEV (reference sequence). In nucleotides, the CDR3 is TGTGCCAGCAGTTTTTCCATTAAGGGTACTCAGTTCTTC. Its translation is CASSFSIKGTQFF.

This chain links TRBV5-1 with TRBJ2-7; TRBD1 matches at 7 bases. This CDR3 has 16 amino acids. V lost 2 bases, J lost 1 base, and 9 bases stayed unmatched. The V gene's germline CDR1 is SGHRS and CDR2 YFSETQ. The CDR3 protein is CASSFQDRTSSYEQYF. The DNA of the CDR3 is TGCGCCAGCAGCTTTCAGGACAGGACGTCATCCTACGAGCAGTACTTC.

This clone occurred a few times. The rearrangement uses TRBV19 and TRBJ1-1, with 8 bases identical to TRBD1. V was pared by 0 bases and J by 5 bases, with 8 bases of the junction left unmatched. This CDR3 spans 16 amino acids. Germline V lookup: CDR1 LNHDA, CDR2 SQIVND (reference sequence). CDR3 sequence (DNA): TGTGCCAGTAGTATAGATCAGAGACAGGGGAATACTGAAGCTTTCTTT. Translated: CASSIDQRQGNTEAFF.

The table lists this clone with a few counts. The V gene is TRBV5-6, the J gene TRBJ2-1; D gene unclear. The CDR3 length is 14 residues. Germline CDR1 is SGHDT and CDR2 is YYEEEE. Trimming pared 2 bases from V and 8 bases from J, leaving 14 bases between. The CDR3 DNA reads TGTGCCAGCAGCTTTAACCTCGACGGCTATGAGCAGTTCTTC. This codes for CASSFNLDGYEQFF.